Sequencing of this T cell receptor beta chain was carried out in a study of blood T cell repertoires in COVID-19. Study details: Some COVID-19 samples were acute and others convalescent; all came from the United States, Italy and Spain.

Sequenced by immunoSEQ multiplex PCR; TCRdb stores in-frame clones only, minus some. The data show 100,000 or so clones, about 95% seen once. Germline CDR1 reads MNHNY; CDR2 reads SVGAGI (reference sequence). The V and J ends lost 6 bases and 5 bases, in that order; junction bases with no gene match: 5. The CDR3 contains 13 residues. The source is a human donor with active COVID-19. The donor label of this sample is uncertain. This chain joins TRBV6-6 and TRBJ2-7; 9 nucleotides match TRBD1. Sequencing was performed on peripheral blood. CDR3: CASSQGTGNEQYF. CDR3 nucleotide sequence: TGTGCCAGCAGCCAAGGGACAGGGAACGAGCAGTACTTC.